The count of the clone carrying this T cell receptor beta chain is one. This record belongs to a study of blood T cell repertoires in COVID-19. Looking at the study overall: COVID-19 samples, acute and convalescent, were from the United States, Italy and Spain. T cells, B-cell-depleted T cells, or PBMCs provided the cDNA or gDNA that served as material.

Trimming left V 5 bases short and J 1 base short, with 17 bases between. The CDR3 sequence is 17 residues long. Germline CDR1 is SGHTA and CDR2 is FQGTGA. Study processing details: How many nucleated cells were present was estimated from reference gene primer amplification. Here immunoSEQ multiplex PCR was the method, and the copy in TCRdb shows in-frame clones only, minus some. The DNA was the basis for D and trimming; V, J and clone size are from that table. The sample records around 500,000 clones, roughly 85% being singletons. This chain uses TRBV7-3 with TRBJ2-2; D unclear. Material: peripheral blood. This clonotype originated in a human donor in a cohort sampled during active COVID-19. The CDR3 loop reads CASSPSGSWMNTGELFF. CDR3 DNA sequence: TGTGCCAGCAGCCCCTCCGGGTCATGGATGAACACCGGGGAGCTGTTTTTT.